This TCR beta chain was documented in a study of T cells after yellow fever vaccination. Regarding this clonotype: The antigen is undetermined.

TCRdb re-called the 5' RACE reads with MiXCR, one entry per CDR3 protein. Here the sample spans around 300,000 distinct CDR3 sequences, under 15% being singletons. Germline values: CDR1 SGHRS, CDR2 YFSETQ. This CDR3 is built from 13 residues. V was cut by 4 bases and J by 3 bases, with 10 bases left in between. Findings of the study overall: Post-booster repertoires contained most primary-vaccination clones again (almost 97% CD4, roughly 91% CD8). Highly abundant clonotypes carried over from the bulk population could end up in FACS-sorted repertoires as contaminants.

Material: CD4+ T cells sorted from PBMCs, obtained 45 days after the yellow fever booster vaccination. This receptor was taken from a man aged 25 to 40 who received the YFV17D yellow fever vaccine. The chain employs TRBV5-1 and TRBJ2-5; unclear D gene. The CDR3 DNA sequence: TGCGCCAGCAGCAAGGACGGTAAAGAGACCCAGTACTTC. Protein product: CASSKDGKETQYF.